The 21 T cell receptor beta chains below all came from one sample that was sequenced in a study of T-cell memory formation after mild COVID-19. TCRdb fed the 5' RACE reads into MiXCR, producing one record per CDR3 protein. The sample lists some 450,000 distinct CDR3 sequences; approximately 20% were seen once. The sequenced material came from PBMCs or a T cell subset sorted from them (not recorded which). The source is an adult woman who had mild COVID-19 (a few samples of this study predate the infection). Cell type and time point are not known.

A few counts support this clonotype. This chain uses TRBV6-1 with TRBJ1-1; D remains unclear. CDR3 size: 13 residues. Germline lookup yields CDR1 MNHNS and CDR2 SASEGT. V was shortened by 5 bases and J by 0 bases, with 7 bases between the two germline ends. CDR3 nucleotides: TGTGCCAGCAGTTTCGCTTTGAACACTGAAGCTTTCTTT. Translation gives CASSFALNTEAFF.

This clonotype was counted a few times. The V gene is TRBV7-9, the J gene TRBJ2-7, with 8 bases that match TRBD2. Per the germline V gene, CDR1 is SEHNR and CDR2 is FQNEAQ (reference sequence). The junction had 11 bases not matched to a gene; V was cut back by 6 bases and J by 7 bases. The CDR3 is 14 amino acids. The CDR3, as DNA: TGTGCCAGCAGAAACAGCGGGAGTTCCGAAGAGCAGTACTTC. Amino acids: CASRNSGSSEEQYF.

The rearrangement uses TRBV19 and TRBJ2-1, with a weak D call TRBD2 (6 bases). The CDR3 is 16 residues long. Germline lookup yields CDR1 LNHDA and CDR2 SQIVND (reference sequence). Between the trimmed V and J ends, which lost 1 base and 4 bases, there was a span of 14 bases. DNA for the CDR3: TGTGCCAGTAGTATAGGGGGGGTCATGAATTACAATGAGCAGTTCTTC. This codes for CASSIGGVMNYNEQFF. The full variable domain, with the rest looked up from reference TRBV19 and TRBJ2-1, is DGGITQSPKYLFRKEGQNVTLSCEQNLNHDAMYWYRQDPGQGLRLIYYSQIVNDFQKGDIAEGYSVSREKKESFPLTVTSAQKNPTAFYLCASSIGGVMNYNEQFFGPGTRLTVL.

V usage is TRBV27 and J usage is TRBJ1-2; no definite D call. The CDR3 sequence is 14 residues long. Germline V gene lookup returns CDR1 MNHEY and CDR2 SMNVEV (reference sequence). V lost 2 bases and J lost 1, with 8 bases in between. The CDR3 nucleotides are TGTGCCAGCAGTTTAATGGGGAATAACTATGGCTACACCTTC. Amino acid sequence: CASSLMGNNYGYTF.

DNA for the CDR3: TGCGCCAGCAGCCAAGGCTTCGGGACTGGGGCCCTCCACTTT. It is translated as CASSQGFGTGALHF. This rearrangement joins TRBV4-1 to TRBJ1-6; TRBD1 might be the D (5 bases). Trimming removed 1 base from V and 14 bases from J, with 15 bases in between. The CDR3 length is 14 residues. The V gene's germline CDR1 is MGHRA and CDR2 YSYEKL.

The chain links TRBV5-8 to TRBJ1-5; D may be TRBD1 (5 bases). Germline loops: CDR1 SGHTS, CDR2 YDEGEE. V shed 2 bases and J shed 0 bases, with 18 bases lying between them. The CDR3 has 18 residues. The CDR3 reads CASSLEGRQRYSNQPQHF. In DNA form, the CDR3 reads TGTGCCAGCAGCTTAGAAGGGCGACAGCGCTATAGCAATCAGCCCCAGCATTTT.

This clonotype was observed a few times. The genes are TRBV7-6 and TRBJ2-3; 12 bases fit TRBD2. Germline assignment: CDR1 SGHVS and CDR2 FNYEAQ. V lost 2 bases to trimming and J lost 3 bases; unmatched junction nucleotides: 12. This CDR3 has 19 residues. The CDR3 region has the DNA TGTGCCAGCAGCTTAACGGCACCGACTAGCGGGAGACGGACAGATACGCAGTATTTT. It yields the protein CASSLTAPTSGRRTDTQYF.

This clonotype has just a few counts. The chain employs TRBV11-2 and TRBJ1-1; no clear D. Germline V gene sequence: CDR1 SGHAT, CDR2 FQNNGV. This CDR3 spans 14 amino acids. V lost 5 bases, J lost 3 bases, and 13 bases lay in between. The CDR3 region has the DNA TGTGCCAGCAGCCGGGCCGGTTTGGACACTGAAGCTTTCTTT. Its translation: CASSRAGLDTEAFF. The full variable domain, its missing parts supplied by reference TRBV11-2 and TRBJ1-1, is EAGVAQSPRYKIIEKRQSVAFWCNPISGHATLYWYQQILGQGPKLLIQFQNNGVVDDSQLPKDRFSAERLKGVDSTLKIQPAKLEDSAVYLCASSRAGLDTEAFFGQGTRLTVV.

This clonotype was counted only a few times. This chain connects TRBV4-1 to TRBJ1-4, with 8 bases fitting TRBD1. V shed 3 bases, J shed 8 bases, and the junction held 2 bases outside the gene matches. The V gene's germline CDR1 is MGHRA and CDR2 YSYEKL. The CDR3 runs 13 residues. The CDR3 is CASSQRDREKLFF. In DNA, the CDR3 is TGCGCCAGCAGCCAGCGGGACAGGGAAAAACTGTTTTTT.

The rearrangement uses TRBV6-6 and TRBJ2-7, with 7 bases lining up with TRBD1. J lost 1 base, V lost 0 bases, and 6 bases had no gene match. The germline V gene has CDR1 MNHNY and CDR2 SVGAGI (reference sequence). The CDR3 covers 16 residues. The CDR3 nucleotides are TGTGCCAGCAGTTACTCGAGAGAGGGGGCGTCCTACGAGCAGTACTTC. Translated: CASSYSREGASYEQYF.

This CDR3 reads CATTGRTAGELFF. CDR3 DNA: TGTGCCACGACAGGGCGCACTGCCGGGGAGCTGTTTTTT. V usage is TRBV6-9 and J usage is TRBJ2-2; 7 bases match TRBD1. Germline lookup yields CDR1 MNHGY and CDR2 SVAAGI. This CDR3 has 13 amino acids. The trim removed 10 bases at V and 6 bases at J, leaving 8 bases unmatched.

This sequence joins TRBV27 and TRBJ2-1, with D tentatively TRBD1 or TRBD2 (5 bases each). The CDR3 contains 15 residues. Germline V gene data show CDR1 as MNHEY and CDR2 as SMNVEV (reference sequence). Trimming stripped 6 bases from V and 0 bases from J, with 12 bases between. The CDR3 here is CASRGWGSSYNEQFF. Here the CDR3 DNA reads TGTGCCAGCAGGGGTTGGGGGAGCTCCTACAATGAGCAGTTCTTC.

The sample holds a few counts of this clonotype. The V gene is TRBV6-1, the J gene TRBJ1-5; weak D call: TRBD1 (6 bases). The germline CDR1 and CDR2 sequences are MNHNS and SASEGT. The V end lost 3 bases, the J end lost 2 bases, and 8 bases lay between the germline ends. This CDR3 comprises 14 residues. The CDR3 bases are TGTGCCAGCAGTGATGCAGGGGGCAATCAGCCCCAGCATTTT. This sequence encodes CASSDAGGNQPQHF.

This clonotype is a singleton in its sample. The chain carries TRBV7-9 and TRBJ2-2; D not resolved. This CDR3 has 15 residues. The V gene lost 3 bases and the J gene lost 1 base, with 9 bases spanning the gap. Germline V CDR1 and CDR2: SEHNR, FQNEAQ (reference sequence). CDR3 region: CASSFGFLNTGELFF. The CDR3 DNA reads TGTGCCAGCAGCTTTGGATTCTTGAACACCGGGGAGCTGTTTTTT.

The chain employs TRBV9 and TRBJ2-2, with TRBD1 matching over 7 bases. The CDR3 consists of 17 residues. Germline loops: CDR1 SGDLS, CDR2 YYNGEE. V lost 4 bases and J lost 0; bases outside the gene matches: 9. This chain's CDR3 is CASSTPTGAPNTGELFF. CDR3 in DNA: TGTGCCAGCAGCACCCCCACAGGGGCGCCGAACACCGGGGAGCTGTTTTTT.

Many counts were recorded for this clonotype. The chain uses TRBV7-9 and TRBJ2-7, with a possible D match to TRBD2 (5 bases). From germline, CDR1 is SEHNR and CDR2 FQNEAQ (reference sequence). The ends were cut back, 1 base at V and 4 bases at J, with 8 bases in the middle. The CDR3 runs to 13 residues. The CDR3 DNA follows: TGTGCCAGCAGCTTAGGACTAAATTACGAGCAGTACTTC. This translates into CASSLGLNYEQYF.

V and J are TRBV11-3 and TRBJ2-2, with TRBD2 matching over 10 bases. This CDR3 spans 16 amino acids. CDR1 is SGHNT and CDR2 is YENEEA in the germline V gene. V dropped 5 bases and J dropped 3; count of bases not matched to a gene: 6. Written as DNA, the CDR3 is TGTGCCAGCAGCAAAACTAGCGGGGTATACACCGGGGAGCTGTTTTTT. Residues: CASSKTSGVYTGELFF.

This clonotype has a handful of counts. V gene TRBV6-5 combines with J gene TRBJ1-1, with no clear D. Germline CDR1 is MNHEY and CDR2 is SVGAGI. Trimming removed 0 bases at V and 1 base at J, with 9 bases between. This CDR3 has 15 residues. The CDR3 protein is CASSYSIGTNTEAFF. The DNA for the CDR3 is TGTGCCAGCAGTTACTCGATAGGTACGAACACTGAAGCTTTCTTT.

The chain joins TRBV6-1 to TRBJ2-7; TRBD2 matches 7 bases. Germline CDR1 reads MNHNS; CDR2 reads SASEGT. The J segment lost 3 bases and the V segment lost 8 bases, leaving 16 bases of the junction unmatched. The CDR3 is 16 amino acids. DNA for the CDR3: TGTGCCAGCTTCTACGATTGGCGGGGGTTGTTCTACGAGCAGTACTTC. This gives the protein CASFYDWRGLFYEQYF.

This clonotype showed up just a few times. This chain uses TRBV25-1 with TRBJ2-6; 16 positions match TRBD2. Germline values: CDR1 MGHDK, CDR2 SYGVNS. The CDR3 sequence is 18 residues long. The V and J ends lost 4 bases and 4 bases, in that order; junction bases with no gene match: 4. CDR3 coding DNA: TGTGCCAGCAGTGGGGGACTAGCGGGAGGGAAAGGGGCCAACGTCCTGACTTTC. This gives the protein CASSGGLAGGKGANVLTF.

CDR3 sequence (DNA): TGTGCCAGCAGTTTCAGGGGCCATACGGTGGGCTACACCTTC. Encoded protein: CASSFRGHTVGYTF. The chain couples TRBV28 to TRBJ1-2, with D perhaps matching TRBD1 (6 bases). The CDR3 runs 14 residues. V shed 3 bases and J shed 8 bases, with 16 bases lying between them. Looked up from germline, CDR1 is MDHEN and CDR2 is SYDVKM.